Shown below are 14 T cell receptor beta chains from a single sample sequenced in a study of blood T cell repertoires in COVID-19. Assay used: immunoSEQ multiplex PCR; TCRdb lists only in-frame clones, some missing. The sample lists about 280,000 clones, approximately 90% occurring once. Material for sequencing was peripheral blood. These receptors were collected from a woman aged 25 to 39 with active or convalescent COVID-19.

This clone was found once. The genes are TRBV30 and TRBJ1-6, with TRBD1 matching over 9 bases. CDR3 length: 15 amino acids. Trimming at V came to 0 bases and at J to 6 bases, leaving 3 bases not matched to a gene. Germline V CDR1 and CDR2: GTSNPN, SVGIG (reference sequence). CDR3 sequence: CAWSVADRGNSPLHF. The CDR3 coding sequence is TGTGCCTGGAGTGTAGCGGACAGGGGTAATTCACCCCTCCACTTT.

The gene calls are TRBV11-1 and TRBJ2-7; D is undetermined. V was pared by 5 bases and J by 3 bases, with 14 bases between. CDR3 length: 14 amino acids. Germline V gene data show CDR1 as SGHAT and CDR2 as FQDESV (reference sequence). The CDR3 loop is CASSPRQAFYEQYF. The CDR3 DNA sequence: TGTGCCAGCAGCCCTCGGCAGGCATTCTACGAGCAGTACTTC.

The chain carries TRBV9 and TRBJ2-7, with a tentative D call TRBD1 (6 bases). The germline V gene encodes CDR1 SGDLS and CDR2 YYNGEE. The CDR3 is made up of 15 amino acids. Trimming took 4 bases from V and 0 from J, leaving 14 bases between them. The CDR3 spells CASSTGQFGSYEQYF. In DNA, the CDR3 is TGTGCCAGCAGCACCGGACAGTTCGGCTCCTACGAGCAGTACTTC.

CDR3 amino acids: CAWKRGAVDEQFF. The CDR3 coding sequence is TGTGCCTGGAAGCGGGGGGCCGTGGATGAGCAGTTCTTC. V gene TRBV30 combines with J gene TRBJ2-1; 9 bases agree with TRBD2. Germline values: CDR1 GTSNPN, CDR2 SVGIG (reference sequence). CDR3 size: 13 residues. V was pared by 4 bases and J by 8 bases, with 6 bases of the junction left unmatched.

This chain uses TRBV5-1 with TRBJ2-5; 7 bases are shared with TRBD2. The V gene's germline CDR1 is SGHRS and CDR2 YFSETQ. CDR3 size: 13 residues. V gave up 2 bases and J gave up 4 bases; unmatched junction bases: 2. The CDR3 DNA is TGCGCCAGCAGCTTCCGCGGGGGAGAGACCCAGTACTTC. Encoded protein: CASSFRGGETQYF.

CDR3 protein: CASSLQGAAEAFF. The CDR3 DNA follows: TGCGCCAGCAGCTTACAGGGGGCCGCTGAAGCTTTCTTT. The chain couples TRBV5-1 to TRBJ1-1, with 9 positions matching TRBD1. The length of the CDR3 is 13 residues. The germline CDR1 and CDR2 sequences are SGHRS and YFSETQ. V dropped 2 bases and J dropped 6; count of bases not matched to a gene: 2.

The V call is TRBV7-3, the J call TRBJ2-1; 10 nucleotides align to TRBD2. V lost 2 bases and J lost 4; bases outside the gene matches: 2. Looked up from germline, CDR1 is SGHTA and CDR2 is FQGTGA. This CDR3 spans 15 amino acids. In nucleotides, the CDR3 is TGTGCCAGCAGCTTATCTAGCGGGGGTTACAATGAGCAGTTCTTC. Its protein is CASSLSSGGYNEQFF.

V gene TRBV5-5 combines with J gene TRBJ1-1, with TRBD1 matching 9 bases. Germline trimming cut 4 bases from V and 6 bases from J; bases unmatched to any gene: 16. The CDR3 has 17 amino acids. Germline V gives CDR1 SGHKS, CDR2 YYEKEE (reference sequence). The CDR3 coding sequence is TGTGCCAGCAGCCCGCCGGACAGGGGAGGTAGAAGGCCTGAAGCTTTCTTT. This encodes CASSPPDRGGRRPEAFF.

This chain uses TRBV6-2 or TRBV6-3 with TRBJ2-5; D may be TRBD1 (5 bases). The CDR3 totals 15 residues. Per the germline V gene, CDR1 is MNHEY and CDR2 is SVGEGT. V dropped 2 bases and J dropped 2 bases, with 12 bases sitting between them. In DNA form, the CDR3 reads TGTGCCAGCAGTTACAGGGCAGGGCAGCAAGAGACCCAGTACTTC. This encodes CASSYRAGQQETQYF.

The chain is built from TRBV19 and TRBJ2-1, with D tentatively TRBD2 (5 bases). CDR3 size: 14 residues. V was shortened by 6 bases and J by 0 bases, with 9 bases between the two germline ends. Germline V gives CDR1 LNHDA, CDR2 SQIVND (reference sequence). CDR3 residues: CASRFGSSYNEQFF. The CDR3 DNA is TGTGCCAGTAGGTTTGGGAGCTCCTACAATGAGCAGTTCTTC.

This clone was seen a single time. This chain links TRBV7-8 with TRBJ1-6; D uncertain. V gave up 1 base and J gave up 6 bases, with 16 bases separating them. This CDR3 region has 17 residues. The V gene's germline CDR1 is SGHVS and CDR2 FQNEAQ. CDR3 nucleotides: TGTGCCAGCAGCTTAGTTGTTCGGGAATCTTTTAATTCACCCCTCCACTTT. Translated: CASSLVVRESFNSPLHF.

This clone appeared once. The chain couples TRBV2 to TRBJ2-1; the D gene is possibly TRBD1 (8 bases). Germline CDR1 is SNHLY and CDR2 is FYNNEI. The V and J ends lost 5 bases and 8 bases respectively, with 16 bases between them. This CDR3 comprises 14 residues. The CDR3 here is CASSPQGGSDEQFF. The CDR3 DNA sequence: TGTGCCAGCAGTCCACAGGGGGGGTCCGATGAGCAGTTCTTC.

The chain recombines TRBV7-2 with TRBJ2-1; D may be TRBD2 (5 bases). The CDR3 has 14 residues. In germline, CDR1 is SGHTA, CDR2 FQGNSA. Trimming shortened V by 3 bases and J by 4 bases, and 10 bases separated the two germline ends. Written as DNA, the CDR3 is TGTGCCAGCAGCTTCCTTCGGGGATACAATGAGCAGTTCTTC. Translation gives CASSFLRGYNEQFF.

The chain couples TRBV27 to TRBJ2-7; TRBD1 matches 7 bases. Germline-derived CDR1 and CDR2 are MNHEY and SMNVEV (reference sequence). V gave up 6 bases and J gave up 2 bases; unmatched junction bases: 1. The CDR3 contains 12 residues. The CDR3 here is CASRTGTYEQYF. DNA of the CDR3: TGTGCCAGCAGGACAGGGACCTACGAGCAGTACTTC.